One sample yielded the 29 T cell receptor beta chains listed below, sequenced in a study of response to subunit inactivated influenza vaccine. TCRdb independently ran MiXCR on the RT-PCR reads; one entry per CDR3 protein. The data hold some 850,000 distinct CDR3 sequences, with around 20% observed a single time. Sequenced here: PBMCs from blood, sampled approximately 5 days after vaccination. The receptors come from a man in his forties or fifties who received an inactivated influenza vaccine.

This clonotype was seen at least ten times. The chain links TRBV6-2 or TRBV6-3 to TRBJ1-1; D is undetermined. This CDR3 has 13 residues. Germline CDR1 is MNHEY and CDR2 is SVGEGT. Trimming shortened V by 4 bases and J by 3 bases, and 9 bases separated the two germline ends. The CDR3, as DNA: TGTGCCAGCAGTTTTCGCCGGGACACTGAAGCTTTCTTT. It translates to CASSFRRDTEAFF.

CDR3 sequence reads: CASTKMGQALSGANVLTF. The CDR3 bases are TGTGCCAGCACCAAGATGGGACAGGCCTTGTCTGGGGCCAACGTCCTGACTTTC. V gene TRBV25-1 combines with J gene TRBJ2-6; 8 positions match TRBD1. CDR3 length: 18 amino acids. The trim removed 7 bases at V and 1 base at J, leaving 12 bases unmatched. Germline assignment: CDR1 MGHDK and CDR2 SYGVNS.

This clonotype occurred a few times. This sequence joins TRBV10-3 and TRBJ2-2, with unresolved D. Germline V CDR1 and CDR2: ENHRY, SYGVKD. V dropped 6 bases and J dropped 3 bases, with 11 bases sitting between them. The CDR3 consists of 14 residues. DNA for the CDR3: TGTGCCATCAGGAAAAGGAGAGACACCGGGGAGCTGTTTTTT. Its protein is CAIRKRRDTGELFF.

This clonotype was counted ten times or more. V is TRBV6-2 or TRBV6-3 and J is TRBJ2-7, with 9 bases that match TRBD2. The CDR3 runs 14 residues. The germline V gene has CDR1 MNHEY and CDR2 SVGEGT. V was pared by 4 bases and J by 4 bases, with 5 bases of the junction left unmatched. CDR3 in DNA: TGTGCCAGCAGTTCGGCGGGAGGGCCTTACGAGCAGTACTTC. This codes for CASSSAGGPYEQYF.

This chain uses TRBV20-1 with TRBJ2-3; 7 bases line up with TRBD2. CDR1 is DFQATT and CDR2 is SNEGSKA in the germline V gene (reference sequence). The V gene end was trimmed by 3 bases and the J gene end by 5 bases; junction bases not matched to a gene: 5. The CDR3 loop spans 13 amino acids. In DNA form, the CDR3 reads TGCAGTGCTAGGGCGGGGGTTGAAGATACGCAGTATTTT. Translation gives CSARAGVEDTQYF.

The chain has TRBV5-1 and TRBJ2-7, with TRBD1 matching 11 bases. V trimming: 3 bases; J trimming: 1 base; junction bases outside the gene matches: 6. Germline V gene data show CDR1 as SGHRS and CDR2 as YFSETQ. This CDR3 region has 16 residues. The CDR3 spells CASSSVRDRGSYEQYF. The CDR3 DNA sequence: TGCGCCAGCAGCTCCGTACGGGACAGGGGGTCCTACGAGCAGTACTTC.

This clonotype has a handful of counts. The chain recombines TRBV2 with TRBJ2-1; 11 bases are shared with TRBD2. J lost 9 bases, V lost 7 bases, and 8 bases had no gene match. CDR1 SNHLY and CDR2 FYNNEI come from the germline V gene. The CDR3 is 14 amino acids. CDR3 sequence (DNA): TGTGCCAGCACGCGACTAGCGGGAATGCTTGAGCAGTTCTTC. It translates to CASTRLAGMLEQFF.

This clonotype came up a few times. The rearrangement links TRBV20-1 to TRBJ2-1; D call uncertain. The V gene's germline CDR1 is DFQATT and CDR2 SNEGSKA (reference sequence). The CDR3 sequence is 15 residues long. Trimming shortened V by 0 bases and J by 0 bases, and 9 bases separated the two germline ends. In DNA form, the CDR3 reads TGCAGTGCTAGAGATCCTTACTTCTCCTACAATGAGCAGTTCTTC. Its protein product is CSARDPYFSYNEQFF.

This clonotype was counted a few times. The chain links TRBV6-5 to TRBJ2-7, with D possibly TRBD1 on 6 matching bases. Germline-derived CDR1 and CDR2 are MNHEY and SVGAGI. V lost 2 bases, J lost 2 bases, and 10 bases lay in between. This CDR3 spans 14 amino acids. The CDR3 is CASSYDTGPYEQYF. DNA for the CDR3: TGTGCCAGCAGTTACGATACAGGGCCCTACGAGCAGTACTTC.

The rearrangement joins TRBV4-3 to TRBJ2-3, with 10 bases that match TRBD1. The CDR3 totals 15 residues. The V gene's germline CDR1 is LGHNA and CDR2 YSLEER. J was trimmed by 2 bases and V by 4 bases; bases with no gene match: 3. The CDR3 reads CASSPGQGYTDTQYF. DNA for the CDR3: TGCGCCAGCAGCCCGGGACAGGGGTACACAGATACGCAGTATTTT.

This clonotype was detected a few times. The V call is TRBV11-1, the J call TRBJ2-5, with 9 positions matching TRBD1. CDR3 length equals 15 residues. CDR1 and CDR2 (germline): SGHAT, FQDESV (reference sequence). Trimming cost V 2 bases and J 2 bases; bases outside gene matches: 3. In DNA, the CDR3 is TGTGCCAGCAGCTTATATGGACAGGGGCAAGAGACCCAGTACTTC. This encodes CASSLYGQGQETQYF.

V is TRBV11-2 and J is TRBJ1-4, with D hard to call. V lost 2 bases and J 0 bases, leaving 7 bases between the germline ends. The CDR3 contains 15 residues. Germline V gives CDR1 SGHAT, CDR2 FQNNGV. CDR3 amino acids: CASSLRWATNEKLFF. The CDR3 nucleotides are TGTGCCAGCAGCTTACGGTGGGCAACTAATGAAAAACTGTTTTTT.

This clonotype was counted a few times. The chain has TRBV7-2 and TRBJ2-7; D is possibly TRBD1 (5 bases). The CDR3 contains 14 residues. Germline CDR1 and CDR2: SGHTA and FQGNSA. V was cut by 2 bases and J by 1 base, with 9 bases left in between. CDR3: CASSLKGLSYEQYF. The CDR3 nucleotides are TGTGCCAGCAGCTTAAAGGGGCTTTCCTACGAGCAGTACTTC.

The chain employs TRBV27 and TRBJ2-3, with 15 bases lining up with TRBD2. Trimming cost V 6 bases and J 5 bases; bases outside gene matches: 9. Germline values: CDR1 MNHEY, CDR2 SMNVEV (reference sequence). This CDR3 comprises 17 residues. CDR3 nucleotide sequence: TGTGCCAGCAGACCCCCTTTGGGACTAGCGGGGGGAGATACGCAGTATTTT. This translates into CASRPPLGLAGGDTQYF.

The rearrangement links TRBV20-1 to TRBJ2-2; 14 bases are shared with TRBD2. The CDR3 is 15 amino acids. The germline V gene encodes CDR1 DFQATT and CDR2 SNEGSKA (reference sequence). The V gene end was trimmed by 5 bases and the J gene end by 4 bases; junction bases not matched to a gene: 3. CDR3 amino acids: CSAGGLAGGTGELFF. In nucleotides, the CDR3 is TGCAGTGCTGGAGGACTAGCGGGGGGCACCGGGGAGCTGTTTTTT.

The rearrangement joins TRBV20-1 to TRBJ2-1; no clear D. The CDR3 totals 13 residues. V lost 3 bases and J lost 9, with 15 bases in between. CDR1 and CDR2 (germline): DFQATT, SNEGSKA (reference sequence). CDR3 DNA: TGCAGTGCTAGTTTGCACCCAGTTGGTGAGCAGTTCTTC. Encoded protein: CSASLHPVGEQFF.

Only a few counts were recorded for this clonotype. The chain uses TRBV6-5 and TRBJ1-5, with unresolved D. The CDR3 runs to 15 residues. Trimming stripped 4 bases from V and 2 bases from J, with 12 bases between. Germline V gene lookup returns CDR1 MNHEY and CDR2 SVGAGI. CDR3 region: CASSLHGRGNQPQHF. CDR3 nucleotide sequence: TGTGCCAGCAGTTTACACGGACGGGGCAATCAGCCCCAGCATTTT.

In its sample, this clonotype was seen a few times. The V call is TRBV20-1, the J call TRBJ2-1; 11 positions match TRBD1. This CDR3 region has 14 residues. CDR1 and CDR2 (germline): DFQATT, SNEGSKA (reference sequence). Trimming cost V 5 bases and J 9 bases; bases outside gene matches: 9. As DNA, the CDR3 is TGCAGTGCTTCCGGGACAGGGGGTCTGAGTGAGCAGTTCTTC. Translation: CSASGTGGLSEQFF.

This clonotype was recorded many times. The chain recombines TRBV3-1 with TRBJ2-7; D remains unclear. This CDR3 region has 12 residues. Trimming stripped 1 base from V and 4 bases from J, with 5 bases between. The V gene's germline CDR1 is LGHDT and CDR2 YNNKEL (reference sequence). The CDR3 region is CASSQVGYEQYF. CDR3 DNA sequence: TGTGCCAGCAGCCAAGTGGGGTACGAGCAGTACTTC.

The rearrangement links TRBV9 to TRBJ1-1, with 10 bases lining up with TRBD1. The CDR3 sequence is 15 residues long. Per germline, CDR1 SGDLS and CDR2 YYNGEE. J gave up 1 base and V 0 bases, and 0 bases lay outside the gene matches. The CDR3 sequence is CASSVGQGANTEAFF. The DNA for the CDR3 is TGTGCCAGCAGCGTAGGACAGGGGGCGAACACTGAAGCTTTCTTT.

The V gene is TRBV20-1, the J gene TRBJ1-2; D gene uncertain. This CDR3 comprises 14 residues. The V gene's germline CDR1 is DFQATT and CDR2 SNEGSKA (reference sequence). Trimming took 0 bases from V and 7 from J, leaving 15 bases between them. The CDR3 DNA sequence: TGCAGTGCTAGAGATCGAGGCAAATACGTTGGCTACACCTTC. Protein product: CSARDRGKYVGYTF.

The sample holds many counts of this clonotype. The chain joins TRBV24-1 to TRBJ1-1; D remains unclear. CDR1 is KGHDR and CDR2 is SFDVKD in the germline V gene. CDR3 length: 14 residues. V lost 4 bases to trimming and J lost 10 bases, with 18 bases between them. The CDR3 region has the DNA TGTGCCACCAGTGAGGCCGGGCCGGTAGCGAGAGCTTTCTTT. It encodes CATSEAGPVARAFF.

This rearrangement joins TRBV10-3 to TRBJ1-4; D gene uncertain. Germline V gene data show CDR1 as ENHRY and CDR2 as SYGVKD. The CDR3 loop spans 13 amino acids. Trimming left V 0 bases short and J 6 bases short, with 5 bases between. Written as DNA, the CDR3 is TGTGCCATCAGTGAGTCAGCAGATGAAAAACTGTTTTTT. Translation gives CAISESADEKLFF.

This clonotype was observed a few times. This sequence joins TRBV20-1 and TRBJ1-4; possible D gene TRBD1, 5 bases. The CDR3 spans 13 residues. Germline values: CDR1 DFQATT, CDR2 SNEGSKA (reference sequence). V was cut by 6 bases and J by 7 bases, with 15 bases left in between. CDR3 bases: TGCAGTGCCGGGCCTCCGGGGGGTGAAAAACTGTTTTTT. Encoded protein: CSAGPPGGEKLFF.

This clonotype occurred a few times. The chain has TRBV9 and TRBJ2-1, with D perhaps matching TRBD2 (6 bases). The V gene's germline CDR1 is SGDLS and CDR2 YYNGEE. This CDR3 comprises 13 residues. The V gene lost 4 bases and the J gene lost 8 bases, with 13 bases spanning the gap. CDR3 in DNA: TGTGCCAGCAGCACCCAGGGAGGCCATGAGCAGTTCTTC. Translation gives CASSTQGGHEQFF.

There are a few counts of this clonotype. This chain connects TRBV5-5 to TRBJ1-1; no firm D call. Germline CDR1 is SGHKS and CDR2 is YYEKEE (reference sequence). V was trimmed by 1 base and J by 1 base, leaving 8 bases between them. The CDR3 length is 14 residues. CDR3: CASSLYQRNTEAFF. CDR3 in DNA: TGTGCCAGCAGCTTGTACCAGAGGAACACTGAAGCTTTCTTT. The whole variable domain, remainder taken from reference TRBV5-5 and TRBJ1-1, is DAGVTQSPTHLIKTRGQQVTLRCSPISGHKSVSWYQQVLGQGPQFIFQYYEKEERGRGNFPDRFSARQFPNYSSELNVNALLLGDSALYLCASSLYQRNTEAFFGQGTRLTVV.

This clonotype occurred a few times. The chain carries TRBV20-1 and TRBJ2-5; D uncertain. In germline, CDR1 is DFQATT, CDR2 SNEGSKA (reference sequence). V lost 1 base to trimming and J lost 1 base, with 10 bases between them. The CDR3 is made up of 14 amino acids. CDR3 sequence: CSARGWVSQETQYF. As DNA, the CDR3 is TGCAGTGCTAGAGGATGGGTCTCCCAAGAGACCCAGTACTTC.

There are a few counts of this clonotype. The genes are TRBV7-2 and TRBJ2-6, with D unresolved. Germline V gene lookup returns CDR1 SGHTA and CDR2 FQGNSA. This CDR3 has 15 residues. V was trimmed by 1 base and J by 2 bases, leaving 6 bases between them. Here the CDR3 reads CASSLVFAGANVLTF. In nucleotides, the CDR3 is TGTGCCAGCAGCTTAGTCTTTGCTGGGGCCAACGTCCTGACTTTC.

V is TRBV12-3 or TRBV12-4 and J is TRBJ1-5; D is unresolved. Trimming removed 3 bases at V and 4 bases at J, with 10 bases between. This CDR3 has 14 residues. The CDR3 spells CASSFLSPNQPQHF. CDR3 nucleotide sequence: TGTGCCAGCAGTTTTCTGAGCCCGAATCAGCCCCAGCATTTT.